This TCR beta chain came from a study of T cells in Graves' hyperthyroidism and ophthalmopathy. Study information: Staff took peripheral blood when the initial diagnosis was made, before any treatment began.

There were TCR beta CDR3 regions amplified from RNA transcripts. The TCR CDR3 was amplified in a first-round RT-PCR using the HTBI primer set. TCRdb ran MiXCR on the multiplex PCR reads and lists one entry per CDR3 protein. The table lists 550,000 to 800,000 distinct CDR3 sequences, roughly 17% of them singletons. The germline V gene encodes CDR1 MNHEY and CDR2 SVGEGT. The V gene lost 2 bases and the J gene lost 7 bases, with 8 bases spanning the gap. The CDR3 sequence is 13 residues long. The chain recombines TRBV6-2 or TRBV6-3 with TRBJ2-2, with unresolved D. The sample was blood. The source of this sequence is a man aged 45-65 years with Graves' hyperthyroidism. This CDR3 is CASSYVGFGELFF. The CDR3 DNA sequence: TGTGCCAGCAGTTACGTGGGTTTCGGGGAGCTGTTTTTT.